A single sample gave rise to the 17 T cell receptor beta chains below, sequenced in a study of T-cell memory formation after mild COVID-19. TCRdb reprocessed the 5' RACE reads via MiXCR and lists one record per CDR3 protein. Here the sample spans about 270,000 distinct CDR3 sequences, more than 15% being singletons. The material sequenced was PBMCs or a T cell subset sorted from them (not recorded which). The source of these receptors is a man aged 18-30 years who had mild COVID-19 (a few samples of this study predate the infection). Cell type and time point are not known.

This rearrangement joins TRBV14 to TRBJ2-3; no clear D. V was clipped by 4 bases and J by 8 bases, with 10 bases between them. Looked up from germline, CDR1 is SGHDN and CDR2 is FVKESK. The CDR3 consists of 12 residues. This chain's CDR3 is CASSPAPGTQYF. The CDR3 coding sequence is TGTGCCAGCAGCCCTGCGCCGGGTACGCAGTATTTT.

The rearrangement uses TRBV27 and TRBJ2-3; D is possibly TRBD2 (6 bases). CDR1 and CDR2 (germline): MNHEY, SMNVEV (reference sequence). V was pared by 8 bases and J by 5 bases, with 11 bases between. This CDR3 spans 12 amino acids. The CDR3, as DNA: TGTGCCAGCGGGAACGGGGGAGATACGCAGTATTTT. Its protein is CASGNGGDTQYF.

A few counts support this clonotype. This chain uses TRBV20-1 with TRBJ2-7, with D perhaps TRBD2 (6 bases). Trimming shortened V by 0 bases and J by 3 bases, and 15 bases separated the two germline ends. The length of the CDR3 is 15 residues. Germline V gene data show CDR1 as DFQATT and CDR2 as SNEGSKA (reference sequence). The CDR3 sequence: CSARDLRGLSYEQYF. CDR3 coding DNA: TGCAGTGCTAGAGATCTGAGGGGACTGAGCTACGAGCAGTACTTC.

This clonotype has only a few counts. The chain links TRBV7-9 to TRBJ2-3; D may be TRBD2 (7 bases). This CDR3 is built from 15 residues. Trimming pared 5 bases from V and 4 bases from J, leaving 16 bases between. Germline-derived CDR1 and CDR2 are SEHNR and FQNEAQ (reference sequence). The CDR3 loop reads CASSPRGAQSDTQYF. The CDR3, as DNA: TGTGCCAGCAGCCCCCGGGGGGCCCAATCAGATACGCAGTATTTT.

This clonotype was recorded a few times. This chain uses TRBV4-3 with TRBJ2-1; 10 nucleotides line up with TRBD2. V shed 4 bases and J 5 bases; nucleotides not matched to a gene: 5. Looked up from germline, CDR1 is LGHNA and CDR2 is YSLEER. This CDR3 region has 15 residues. CDR3 nucleotide sequence: TGCGCCAGCAGCCCAGGACTAGCGGCCAACAATGAGCAGTTCTTC. This translates into CASSPGLAANNEQFF.

V is TRBV27 and J is TRBJ2-7, with TRBD1 identical over 8 bases. This CDR3 has 14 amino acids. Unmatched junction bases numbered 9, after V lost 4 bases and J lost 7 bases. Germline CDR1 and CDR2: MNHEY and SMNVEV (reference sequence). The CDR3 sequence: CASSSLTGAGEQYV. The CDR3 region has the DNA TGTGCCAGCAGTTCGCTGACAGGGGCAGGGGAGCAGTACGTC.

The CDR3 region is CASMYGTEFF. CDR3 coding DNA: TGTGCCAGCATGTACGGGACAGAGTTCTTC. The chain combines TRBV6-1 with TRBJ2-1; 7 bases agree with TRBD1. CDR3 length: 10 residues. The germline CDR1 and CDR2 sequences are MNHNS and SASEGT. V was clipped by 7 bases and J by 14 bases; unmatched bases: 5.

This clonotype has at least ten counts. The V and J genes are TRBV7-2 and TRBJ2-3; D assignment may be TRBD1 or TRBD2 (5 bases each). Trimming took 4 bases from V and 5 from J, leaving 19 bases between them. CDR3 length equals 16 residues. Looked up from germline, CDR1 is SGHTA and CDR2 is FQGNSA. CDR3 amino acids: CASSSGRRNRGDTQYF. The CDR3, as DNA: TGTGCCAGCAGCTCGGGACGGCGAAATCGGGGAGATACGCAGTATTTT.

Only a few counts were recorded for this clonotype. The rearrangement uses TRBV4-1 and TRBJ2-4; maybe TRBD1 (5 bases). This CDR3 spans 13 amino acids. Germline values: CDR1 MGHRA, CDR2 YSYEKL. V lost 5 bases, J lost 6 bases, and 11 bases lay in between. CDR3 region: CASSEADRNIQYF. For the CDR3, the DNA is TGCGCCAGCAGCGAAGCCGACAGAAACATTCAGTACTTC.

The genes are TRBV18 and TRBJ2-2; unclear D gene. V dropped 2 bases and J dropped 5 bases, with 6 bases sitting between them. The CDR3 sequence is 13 residues long. Germline V gene lookup returns CDR1 KGHSH and CDR2 LQKENI. CDR3 in DNA: TGTGCCAGCTCACCATCTGAAACCGGGGAGCTGTTTTTT. It codes for CASSPSETGELFF. The complete variable domain, with remaining parts taken from reference TRBV18 and TRBJ2-2, reads NAGVMQNPRHLVRRRGQEARLRCSPMKGHSHVYWYRQLPEEGLKFMVYLQKENIIDESGMPKERFSAEFPKEGPSILRIQQVVRGDSAAYFCASSPSETGELFFGEGSRLTVL.

This clonotype was seen more than once but under ten times. V is TRBV4-1 and J is TRBJ2-1, with D perhaps matching TRBD1 or TRBD2 (6 bases each). Per the germline V gene, CDR1 is MGHRA and CDR2 is YSYEKL. V lost 3 bases and J 8 bases, leaving 20 bases between the germline ends. The length of the CDR3 is 16 residues. The DNA for the CDR3 is TGCGCCAGCAGCCAGATTGGGGGTACTCGGGGGCATGAGCAGTTCTTC. Encoded protein: CASSQIGGTRGHEQFF.

J is TRBJ1-6 and V is TRBV30; 10 positions match TRBD1. The CDR3 length is 13 residues. V lost 5 bases to trimming and J lost 10 bases; unmatched junction nucleotides: 5. Germline CDR1 is GTSNPN and CDR2 is SVGIG (reference sequence). The CDR3 region is CAWAGTGDSPLHF. Written as DNA, the CDR3 is TGTGCCTGGGCCGGGACAGGGGACTCACCCCTCCACTTT. Using reference TRBV30 and TRBJ1-6 for the parts outside the CDR3, the full variable domain is SQTIHQWPATLVQPVGSPLSLECTVEGTSNPNLYWYRQAAGRGLQLLFYSVGIGQISSEVPQNLSASRPQDRQFILSSKKLLLSDSGFYLCAWAGTGDSPLHFGNGTRLTVT.

This clonotype has only one observation. One base away lies a much larger clone, so this may be a sequencing read error. This sequence joins TRBV28 and TRBJ2-7, with 7 bases aligning to TRBD1. The CDR3 totals 14 residues. Germline CDR1 MDHEN, CDR2 SYDVKM. The CDR3: CSSSPGQEPYEQYV. In DNA form, the CDR3 reads TGTTCCAGCAGTCCCGGACAGGAACCCTACGAGCAGTACGTC.

This chain connects TRBV13 to TRBJ2-4; D remains ambiguous. The V end lost 3 bases, the J end lost 6 bases, and 12 bases lay between the germline ends. The V gene's germline CDR1 is PRHDT and CDR2 FYEKMQ (reference sequence). The CDR3 runs 14 residues. The CDR3 sequence: CASSFLGIGNIQYF. The CDR3 coding sequence is TGTGCCAGCAGCTTTCTGGGTATCGGAAACATTCAGTACTTC.

CDR3 DNA: TGTGCCATCCGGAGGCAGAGCAATGAAAAACTGTTTTTT. Residues: CAIRRQSNEKLFF. The chain has TRBV10-3 and TRBJ1-4; unclear D gene. Trimming removed 8 bases at V and 5 bases at J, with 12 bases between. CDR1 and CDR2 (germline): ENHRY, SYGVKD. The CDR3 extends over 13 amino acids.

The chain joins TRBV4-3 to TRBJ2-3, with D unresolved. The CDR3 consists of 14 residues. With 3 bases removed from V and 0 bases from J, the gap between germline ends came to 7 bases. CDR1 and CDR2 from the germline V gene are LGHNA and YSLEER. The CDR3 region has the DNA TGCGCCAGCAGCCAGGGATATAGCACAGATACGCAGTATTTT. The encoded protein is CASSQGYSTDTQYF.

V and J are TRBV6-5 and TRBJ1-5, with TRBD1 identical over 9 bases. This CDR3 is 13 amino acids long. The germline V gene encodes CDR1 MNHEY and CDR2 SVGAGI. The ends lost 10 bases at V and 5 bases at J; junction bases unmatched: 6. The CDR3 region is CATRQGGDQPQHF. CDR3 nucleotides: TGTGCCACCCGACAGGGGGGCGATCAGCCCCAGCATTTT.